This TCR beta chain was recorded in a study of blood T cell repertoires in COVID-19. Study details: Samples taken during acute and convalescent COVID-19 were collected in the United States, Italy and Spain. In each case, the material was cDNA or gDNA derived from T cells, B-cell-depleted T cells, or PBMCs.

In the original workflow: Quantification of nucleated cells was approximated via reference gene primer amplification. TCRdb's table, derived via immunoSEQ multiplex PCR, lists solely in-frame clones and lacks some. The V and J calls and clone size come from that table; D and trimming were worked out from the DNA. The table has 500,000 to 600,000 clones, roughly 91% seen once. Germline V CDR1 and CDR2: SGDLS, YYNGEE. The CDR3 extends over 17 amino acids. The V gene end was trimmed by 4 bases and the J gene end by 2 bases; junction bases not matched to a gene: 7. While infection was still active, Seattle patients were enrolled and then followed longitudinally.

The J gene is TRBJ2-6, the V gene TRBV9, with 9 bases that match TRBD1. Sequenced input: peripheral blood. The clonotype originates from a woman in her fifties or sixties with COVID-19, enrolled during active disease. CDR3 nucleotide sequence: TGTGCCAGCAGCCCGGGGACAGGGACGACTGGGGCCAACGTCCTGACTTTC. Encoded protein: CASSPGTGTTGANVLTF.